This entry describes one TCR beta chain. TCRdb keeps only in-frame clones here, not all; method: immunoSEQ multiplex PCR. The sample shows roughly 15,000 clones, 25% to 35% of them seen only once. These data come from a study of tumour-infiltrating T cells in Burkitt lymphoma. This TCR derives from a human donor with diffuse large B-cell lymphoma. The sample consisted of tumor tissue.

Written as DNA, the CDR3 is TGTGCCAGCAGCTCACAGGGTGCTGGGGAGCTGTTTTTT. Amino acid sequence: CASSSQGAGELFF. The chain recombines TRBV7-9 with TRBJ2-2; tentatively, D is TRBD1 (6 bases). CDR1 is SEHNR and CDR2 is FQNEAQ in the germline V gene (reference sequence). The V end was cut by 4 bases, the J end by 8 bases, with 11 bases between. This CDR3 has 13 residues.